Listed here are 30 T cell receptor beta chains from one sample, sequenced in a study of beta chain features in type 1 diabetes. Study-level results: There was a moderate but significant shortening of TCRB CDR3s in all four CD4+ subsets of Type 1 diabetes patients.

Their cognate antigens are unknown. Expressed TCRB transcripts were sequenced after all isolated RNA was converted to cDNA. Here immunoSEQ multiplex PCR was the method, and the copy in TCRdb shows in-frame clones only, minus some. The table records 330,000 or so clones, 10% to 15% of them present only once. Sequenced: naive CD4+ T cells from blood. The source of these receptors is a woman under 30 with type 1 diabetes.

This clone was picked up a small number of times. The rearrangement links TRBV14 to TRBJ2-2; no firm D call. Germline loops: CDR1 SGHDN, CDR2 FVKESK. Deletions cut 4 bases from V and 5 bases from J, with 11 bases between. The CDR3 spans 14 residues. The chain's CDR3 is CASSLLTGTGELFF. DNA of the CDR3: TGTGCCAGCAGCCTCCTGACCGGGACCGGGGAGCTGTTTTTT.

This clone was observed a handful of times. The rearrangement joins TRBV9 to TRBJ1-6; weak D call: TRBD1 (5 bases). The CDR3 covers 14 residues. Trimming cost V 3 bases and J 7 bases, with 11 bases left between them. Germline values: CDR1 SGDLS, CDR2 YYNGEE. The CDR3 DNA is TGTGCCAGCAGCGCCCCTGGGGGGAATTCACCCCTCCACTTT. Translation: CASSAPGGNSPLHF. Variable domain in full (rest from reference TRBV9 and TRBJ1-6): DSGVTQTPKHLITATGQRVTLRCSPRSGDLSVYWYQQSLDQGLQFLIQYYNGEERAKGNILERFSAQQFPDLHSELNLSSLELGDSALYFCASSAPGGNSPLHFGNGTRLTVT.

In its sample, this clone was seen once. This chain joins TRBV5-1 and TRBJ2-7, with TRBD2 as a possible D gene (5 bases). V was clipped by 1 base and J by 4 bases, with 12 bases between them. The CDR3 length is 14 residues. CDR1 SGHRS and CDR2 YFSETQ come from the germline V gene. The DNA for the CDR3 is TGCGCCAGCAGCTTGCTCCGGGATGGATACGAGCAGTACTTC. This translates into CASSLLRDGYEQYF.

This clone was observed a handful of times. The chain joins TRBV9 to TRBJ2-3; tentatively, D is TRBD2 (6 bases). CDR1 is SGDLS and CDR2 is YYNGEE in the germline V gene. The CDR3 runs 14 residues. V dropped 3 bases and J dropped 1 base, with 9 bases sitting between them. The CDR3 nucleotides are TGTGCCAGCAGCGCGCCGGGGGGCACAGATACGCAGTATTTT. Residues: CASSAPGGTDTQYF.

The chain couples TRBV7-6 to TRBJ1-2; 9 nucleotides align to TRBD1. The CDR3 runs 15 residues. Looked up from germline, CDR1 is SGHVS and CDR2 is FNYEAQ. V dropped 5 bases and J dropped 8; count of bases not matched to a gene: 12. The CDR3 DNA follows: TGTGCCAGCAGCCCGCTGGTCGGGACAGGGCACGGCTACACCTTC. Protein sequence: CASSPLVGTGHGYTF.

The rearrangement joins TRBV4-3 to TRBJ1-1; TRBD1 matches at 7 bases. CDR3 length: 14 amino acids. V was pared by 1 base and J by 7 bases, with 6 bases of the junction left unmatched. CDR1 LGHNA and CDR2 YSLEER come from the germline V gene. This CDR3 reads CASSQATGTVEAFF. The CDR3 DNA reads TGCGCCAGCAGCCAAGCGACAGGGACGGTTGAAGCTTTCTTT.

This clone has only a few counts. At the DNA level, this CDR3 is encoded by other sequences in the same sample as well. This chain links TRBV25-1 with TRBJ2-7; D possibly corresponds to TRBD1 (6 bases). The CDR3 totals 12 residues. Trimming took 4 bases from V and 4 from J, leaving 8 bases between them. From germline, CDR1 is MGHDK and CDR2 SYGVNS. CDR3 amino acids: CASSGQGYEQYF. CDR3 bases: TGTGCCAGCAGTGGCCAGGGGTACGAGCAGTACTTC.

The genes are TRBV29-1 and TRBJ2-7, with 8 bases that match TRBD1. Germline V gives CDR1 SQVTM, CDR2 ANQGSEA. J was trimmed by 3 bases and V by 7 bases; bases with no gene match: 14. The CDR3 spans 15 residues. CDR3 amino acids: CSAATRSDRGYEQYF. The CDR3 nucleotides read TGCAGCGCCGCCACCCGGTCTGACAGGGGCTACGAGCAGTACTTC.

The V and J genes are TRBV7-2 and TRBJ2-7; D is ambiguous. This CDR3 is built from 11 residues. V was shortened by 7 bases and J by 2 bases, with 6 bases between the two germline ends. Germline loops: CDR1 SGHTA, CDR2 FQGNSA. CDR3 residues: CASTETYEQYF. CDR3 bases: TGTGCCAGCACTGAGACCTACGAGCAGTACTTC.

The chain couples TRBV6-5 to TRBJ1-5; D call uncertain. The CDR3 contains 13 residues. With 7 bases removed from V and 7 bases from J, the gap between germline ends came to 14 bases. Per the germline V gene, CDR1 is MNHEY and CDR2 is SVGAGI. The CDR3 sequence: CASTRGVGQPQHF. DNA for the CDR3: TGTGCCAGCACCCGAGGAGTTGGACAGCCCCAGCATTTT.

This clone was counted between two and nine times. The sample has other DNA sequences that encode this CDR3 too. The chain has TRBV5-6 and TRBJ2-5; D gene uncertain. Trimming stripped 0 bases from V and 5 bases from J, with 5 bases between. The CDR3 is made up of 12 amino acids. Germline CDR1 and CDR2: SGHDT and YYEEEE. The CDR3 protein is CASSLAAETQYF. In DNA form, the CDR3 reads TGTGCCAGCAGCTTGGCCGCGGAGACCCAGTACTTC. Full variable domain (missing parts from reference TRBV5-6 and TRBJ2-5): DAGVTQSPTHLIKTRGQQVTLRCSPKSGHDTVSWYQQALGQGPQFIFQYYEEEERQRGNFPDRFSGHQFPNYSSELNVNALLLGDSALYLCASSLAAETQYFGPGTRLLVL.

The V call is TRBV19, the J call TRBJ1-5, with D unclear. This CDR3 contains 13 residues. Germline CDR1 and CDR2: LNHDA and SQIVND (reference sequence). V shed 3 bases and J shed 2 bases, with 5 bases lying between them. In nucleotides, the CDR3 is TGTGCCAGTAGTATCACAGGCAATCAGCCCCAGCATTTT. Encoded protein: CASSITGNQPQHF.

The chain combines TRBV11-3 with TRBJ2-2; tentatively, D is TRBD1 (6 bases). The germline V gene has CDR1 SGHNT and CDR2 YENEEA. The ends were cut back, 4 bases at V and 4 bases at J, with 10 bases in the middle. The CDR3 has 14 amino acids. This chain's CDR3 is CASSSQGVTGELFF. The CDR3 DNA reads as TGTGCCAGCAGCTCACAGGGAGTCACCGGGGAGCTGTTTTTT.

The V and J genes are TRBV18 and TRBJ1-1; no reliable D call. V was shortened by 3 bases and J by 3 bases, with 8 bases between the two germline ends. CDR1 and CDR2 from the germline V gene are KGHSH and LQKENI. The CDR3 is made up of 13 amino acids. In nucleotides, the CDR3 is TGTGCCAGCTCACCCCAGAGGGACACTGAAGCTTTCTTT. Translation: CASSPQRDTEAFF.

This chain uses TRBV6-1 with TRBJ2-1; TRBD1 matches at 8 bases. Germline-derived CDR1 and CDR2 are MNHNS and SASEGT. This CDR3 has 13 residues. V lost 2 bases to trimming and J lost 7 bases; unmatched junction nucleotides: 1. The CDR3 nucleotides are TGTGCCAGCAGTGAAAGACAGGGGAATGAGCAGTTCTTC. The encoded protein is CASSERQGNEQFF.

The V call is TRBV30, the J call TRBJ2-3; weak D call: TRBD2 (5 bases). The CDR3 runs 16 residues. Germline V CDR1 and CDR2: GTSNPN, SVGIG (reference sequence). V was pared by 0 bases and J by 6 bases, with 19 bases between. CDR3 sequence (DNA): TGTGCCTGGAGTGTAAGACTAACAAGGACTGGGGATACGCAGTATTTT. It yields the protein CAWSVRLTRTGDTQYF. The entire variable domain, with the rest obtained from reference TRBV30 and TRBJ2-3, is as follows: SQTIHQWPATLVQPVGSPLSLECTVEGTSNPNLYWYRQAAGRGLQLLFYSVGIGQISSEVPQNLSASRPQDRQFILSSKKLLLSDSGFYLCAWSVRLTRTGDTQYFGPGTRLTVL.

This clone was seen a handful of times. The chain joins TRBV29-1 to TRBJ2-7, with 8 bases aligning to TRBD2. J gave up 3 bases and V 7 bases, and 2 bases lay outside the gene matches. There are 11 residues in the CDR3. Germline assignment: CDR1 SQVTM and CDR2 ANQGSEA. The DNA of the CDR3 is TGCAGCGGGGGACTAGGCTACGAGCAGTACTTC. Translated: CSGGLGYEQYF.

The chain recombines TRBV7-9 with TRBJ2-1; 7 bases are a match to TRBD1. Trimming cost V 8 bases and J 7 bases; bases outside gene matches: 17. The CDR3 spans 16 residues. CDR1 and CDR2 from the germline V gene are SEHNR and FQNEAQ (reference sequence). The CDR3: CASFSPIGTAPNEQFF. The CDR3 nucleotides are TGTGCCAGCTTCTCCCCGATAGGGACAGCCCCAAATGAGCAGTTCTTC.

The CDR3: CASSPLTEFNEQFF. CDR3 DNA: TGTGCCAGCTCACCACTAACAGAATTCAATGAGCAGTTCTTC. The rearrangement joins TRBV18 to TRBJ2-1; D gene ambiguous. The CDR3 extends over 14 amino acids. The V end lost 1 base, the J end lost 6 bases, and 10 bases lay between the germline ends. The germline V gene has CDR1 KGHSH and CDR2 LQKENI.

The chain uses TRBV30 and TRBJ2-4; possibly TRBD2 for D (5 bases). V was cut by 5 bases and J by 7 bases, with 9 bases left in between. The germline V gene encodes CDR1 GTSNPN and CDR2 SVGIG (reference sequence). The CDR3 spans 11 residues. CDR3 sequence reads: CAWLTGNIQYF. For the CDR3, the DNA is TGTGCCTGGCTCACGGGGAACATTCAGTACTTC.

The sample holds a few counts of this clone. V and J are TRBV29-1 and TRBJ2-3; 8 positions match TRBD2. CDR3 length equals 14 residues. The trim removed 2 bases at V and 6 bases at J, leaving 7 bases unmatched. Looked up from germline, CDR1 is SQVTM and CDR2 is ANQGSEA. CDR3 DNA sequence: TGCAGCGTTGAACCAGGGGCGGGGGGTGATACGCAGTATTTT. Amino acids: CSVEPGAGGDTQYF.

This clone turned up a few times. The rearrangement uses TRBV19 and TRBJ1-5; no clear D. Germline-derived CDR1 and CDR2 are LNHDA and SQIVND (reference sequence). CDR3 length equals 14 residues. The V end was cut by 3 bases, the J end by 3 bases, with 9 bases between. This chain's CDR3 is CASSMWALNQPQHF. As DNA, the CDR3 is TGTGCCAGTAGTATGTGGGCCCTCAATCAGCCCCAGCATTTT.

The chain carries TRBV10-3 and TRBJ2-7; 10 bases match TRBD2. This CDR3 contains 16 residues. CDR1 is ENHRY and CDR2 is SYGVKD in the germline V gene. The V and J ends lost 10 bases and 4 bases, in that order; junction bases with no gene match: 16. The CDR3 DNA is TGTGCCACAACCGGGACTAGCGCCCTTCCTCCTTACGAGCAGTACTTC. The encoded protein is CATTGTSALPPYEQYF.

This rearrangement joins TRBV7-2 to TRBJ1-1; D is undetermined. V was cut by 6 bases and J by 5 bases, with 13 bases left in between. Germline-derived CDR1 and CDR2 are SGHTA and FQGNSA. This CDR3 is built from 13 residues. The CDR3 is CASRLRGVTEAFF. CDR3 sequence (DNA): TGTGCCAGCAGACTCCGGGGAGTTACTGAAGCTTTCTTT.

This clone was seen just once. The chain combines TRBV28 with TRBJ2-4; a possible D gene is TRBD1 (5 bases). The CDR3 spans 15 residues. Germline V gene sequence: CDR1 MDHEN, CDR2 SYDVKM. V lost 4 bases to trimming and J lost 2 bases, with 12 bases between them. CDR3 in DNA: TGTGCCAGCAGTTCCCCAGGGTACACCAAAAACATTCAGTACTTC. Residues: CASSSPGYTKNIQYF.

The J gene is TRBJ2-5, the V gene TRBV7-6; 7 positions match TRBD1. The CDR3 extends over 15 amino acids. V shed 5 bases, J shed 3 bases, and the junction held 9 bases outside the gene matches. The germline V gene has CDR1 SGHVS and CDR2 FNYEAQ. This CDR3 is CASSPNGQVKETQYF. CDR3 nucleotide sequence: TGTGCCAGCAGCCCGAACGGACAGGTGAAAGAGACCCAGTACTTC.

This rearrangement joins TRBV9 to TRBJ1-6; TRBD1 agrees at 7 bases. J gave up 3 bases and V 2 bases, and 2 bases lay outside the gene matches. CDR3 length equals 15 residues. Germline values: CDR1 SGDLS, CDR2 YYNGEE. CDR3: CASSVRDSYNSPLHF. DNA of the CDR3: TGTGCCAGCAGCGTCCGGGACAGCTATAATTCACCCCTCCACTTT.

This clone was counted only a few times. The V gene is TRBV5-4, the J gene TRBJ2-5, with a tentative D call TRBD2 (5 bases). CDR3 length equals 14 residues. Germline CDR1 reads SGHNT; CDR2 reads YYREEE (reference sequence). V dropped 4 bases and J dropped 9 bases, with 19 bases sitting between them. The CDR3 protein is CASSPGKGEMAQYF. The CDR3 coding sequence is TGTGCCAGCAGCCCCGGGAAGGGAGAGATGGCCCAGTACTTC.

This clone showed up just a few times. The chain joins TRBV7-2 to TRBJ2-1; D perhaps matches TRBD2 (6 bases). The V end was cut by 3 bases, the J end by 10 bases, with 16 bases between. CDR3 length: 14 residues. The V gene's germline CDR1 is SGHTA and CDR2 FQGNSA. CDR3 sequence reads: CASSFGGTSREQFF. The CDR3 DNA reads as TGTGCCAGCAGCTTTGGGGGAACTAGCAGAGAGCAGTTCTTC. The full variable domain, its missing parts supplied by reference TRBV7-2 and TRBJ2-1, is GAGVSQSPSNKVTEKGKDVELRCDPISGHTALYWYRQSLGQGLEFLIYFQGNSAPDKSGLPSDRFSAERTGGSVSTLTIQRTQQEDSAVYLCASSFGGTSREQFFGPGTRLTVL.

The chain uses TRBV5-1 and TRBJ2-1; D ambiguous. The CDR3 covers 13 residues. V lost 0 bases and J 6 bases, leaving 7 bases between the germline ends. The germline V gene has CDR1 SGHRS and CDR2 YFSETQ. This CDR3 reads CASSLAPVNEQFF. CDR3 nucleotide sequence: TGCGCCAGCAGCTTGGCTCCGGTCAATGAGCAGTTCTTC.